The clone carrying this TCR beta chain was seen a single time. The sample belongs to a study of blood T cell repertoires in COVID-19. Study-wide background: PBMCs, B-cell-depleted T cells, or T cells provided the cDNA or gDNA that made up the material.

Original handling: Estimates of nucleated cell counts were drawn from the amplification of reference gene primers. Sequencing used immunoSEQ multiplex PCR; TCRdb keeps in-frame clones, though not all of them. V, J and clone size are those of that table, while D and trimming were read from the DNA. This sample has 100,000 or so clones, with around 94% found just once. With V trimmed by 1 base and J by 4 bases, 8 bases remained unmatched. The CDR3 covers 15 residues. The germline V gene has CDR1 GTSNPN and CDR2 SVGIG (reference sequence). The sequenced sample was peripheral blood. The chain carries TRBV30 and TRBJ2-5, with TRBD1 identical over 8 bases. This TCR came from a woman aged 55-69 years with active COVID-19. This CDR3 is CAWSAGQGQRETQYF. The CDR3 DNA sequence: TGTGCCTGGAGTGCTGGACAGGGACAGCGAGAGACCCAGTACTTC.